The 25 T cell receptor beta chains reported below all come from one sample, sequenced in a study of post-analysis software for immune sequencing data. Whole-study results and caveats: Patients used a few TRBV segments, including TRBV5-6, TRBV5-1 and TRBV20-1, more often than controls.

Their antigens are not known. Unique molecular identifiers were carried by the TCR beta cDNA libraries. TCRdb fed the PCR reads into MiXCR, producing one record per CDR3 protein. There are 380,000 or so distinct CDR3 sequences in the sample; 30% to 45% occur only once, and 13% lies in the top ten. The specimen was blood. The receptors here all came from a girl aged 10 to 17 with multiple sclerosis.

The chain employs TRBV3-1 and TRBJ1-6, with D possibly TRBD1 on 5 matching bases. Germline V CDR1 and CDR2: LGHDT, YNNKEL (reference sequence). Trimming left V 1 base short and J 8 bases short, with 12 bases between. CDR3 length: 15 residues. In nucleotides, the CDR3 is TGTGCCAGCAGCCAAGGCTCCGGGGCCGATTCACCCCTCCACTTT. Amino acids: CASSQGSGADSPLHF.

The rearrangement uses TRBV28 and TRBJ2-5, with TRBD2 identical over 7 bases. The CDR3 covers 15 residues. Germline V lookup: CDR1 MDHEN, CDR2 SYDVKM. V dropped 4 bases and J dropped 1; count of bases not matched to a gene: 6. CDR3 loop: CASSWRGRIQETQYF. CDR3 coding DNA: TGTGCCAGCAGTTGGCGGGGGAGGATCCAAGAGACCCAGTACTTC.

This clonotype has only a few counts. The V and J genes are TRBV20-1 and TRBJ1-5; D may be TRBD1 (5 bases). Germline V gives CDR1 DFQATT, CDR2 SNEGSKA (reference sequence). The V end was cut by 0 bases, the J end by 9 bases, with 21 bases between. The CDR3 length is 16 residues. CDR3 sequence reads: CSAREGRGRFVRPQHF. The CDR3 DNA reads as TGCAGTGCTAGAGAGGGACGGGGCAGGTTTGTTCGGCCCCAGCATTTT.

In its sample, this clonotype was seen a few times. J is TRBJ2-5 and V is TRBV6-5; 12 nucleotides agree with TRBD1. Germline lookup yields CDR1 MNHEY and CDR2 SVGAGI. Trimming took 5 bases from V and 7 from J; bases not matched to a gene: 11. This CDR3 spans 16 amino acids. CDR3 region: CASSPPPGQGARTQYF. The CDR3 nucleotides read TGTGCCAGCAGTCCTCCTCCGGGACAGGGGGCTCGGACCCAGTACTTC.

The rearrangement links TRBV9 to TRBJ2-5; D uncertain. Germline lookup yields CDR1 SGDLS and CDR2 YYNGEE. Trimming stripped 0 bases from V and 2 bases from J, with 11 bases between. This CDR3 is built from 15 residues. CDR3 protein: CASSVGSATQETQYF. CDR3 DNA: TGTGCCAGCAGCGTAGGTTCAGCCACTCAAGAGACCCAGTACTTC. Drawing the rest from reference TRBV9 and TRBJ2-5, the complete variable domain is DSGVTQTPKHLITATGQRVTLRCSPRSGDLSVYWYQQSLDQGLQFLIQYYNGEERAKGNILERFSAQQFPDLHSELNLSSLELGDSALYFCASSVGSATQETQYFGPGTRLLVL.

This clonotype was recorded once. The CDR3 region has the DNA TGTGCCAGCAGTTACTCGGTGGGGATTCGGGACACTGAAGCTTTCTTT. It translates to CASSYSVGIRDTEAFF. This chain uses TRBV6-6 with TRBJ1-1; D gene uncertain. This CDR3 spans 16 amino acids. Trimming cost V 0 bases and J 3 bases, with 14 bases left between them. Germline loops: CDR1 MNHNY, CDR2 SVGAGI (reference sequence).

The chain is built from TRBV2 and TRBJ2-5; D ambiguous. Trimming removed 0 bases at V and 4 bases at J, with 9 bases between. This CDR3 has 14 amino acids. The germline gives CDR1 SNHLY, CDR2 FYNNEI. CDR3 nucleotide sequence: TGTGCCAGCAGTGAAGCGCTTTGGGCAGAGACCCAGTACTTC. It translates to CASSEALWAETQYF.

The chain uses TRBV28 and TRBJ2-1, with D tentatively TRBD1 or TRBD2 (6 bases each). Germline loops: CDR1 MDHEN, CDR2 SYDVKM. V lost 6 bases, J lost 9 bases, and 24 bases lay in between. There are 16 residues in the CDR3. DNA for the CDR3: TGTGCCAGCAGCCGGGACAACTTTCCCGGAGGGGGTGAGCAGTTCTTC. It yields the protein CASSRDNFPGGGEQFF. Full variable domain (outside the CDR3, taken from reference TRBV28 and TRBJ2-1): DVKVTQSSRYLVKRTGEKVFLECVQDMDHENMFWYRQDPGLGLRLIYFSYDVKMKEKGDIPEGYSVSREKKERFSLILESASTNQTSMYLCASSRDNFPGGGEQFFGPGTRLTVL.

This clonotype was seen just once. The CDR3 spells CASSSRGGRGYNEQFF. In DNA form, the CDR3 reads TGCGCCAGCAGCTCCCGAGGGGGGAGAGGGTACAATGAGCAGTTCTTC. The V gene is TRBV5-1, the J gene TRBJ2-1; D is perhaps TRBD1 or TRBD2 (6 bases each). This CDR3 contains 16 residues. Looked up from germline, CDR1 is SGHRS and CDR2 is YFSETQ. V lost 3 bases and J lost 4, with 17 bases in between.

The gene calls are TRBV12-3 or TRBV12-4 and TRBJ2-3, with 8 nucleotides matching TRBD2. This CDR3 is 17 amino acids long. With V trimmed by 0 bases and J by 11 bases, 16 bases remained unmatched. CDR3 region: CASSLAKVAGSTDVQYF. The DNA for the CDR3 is TGTGCCAGCAGTTTAGCGAAAGTAGCGGGGAGCACAGATGTGCAGTATTTT.

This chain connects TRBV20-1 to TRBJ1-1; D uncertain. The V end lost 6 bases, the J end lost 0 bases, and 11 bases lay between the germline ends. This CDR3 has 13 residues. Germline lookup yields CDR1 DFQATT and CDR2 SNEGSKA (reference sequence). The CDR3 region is CSAIVVVNTEAFF. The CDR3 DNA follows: TGCAGTGCCATTGTCGTCGTGAACACTGAAGCTTTCTTT.

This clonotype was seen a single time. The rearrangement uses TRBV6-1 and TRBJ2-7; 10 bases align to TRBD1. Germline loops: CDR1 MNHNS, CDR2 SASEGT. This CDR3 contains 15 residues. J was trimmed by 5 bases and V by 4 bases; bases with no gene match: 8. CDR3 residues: CASSALTGGNDEQYF. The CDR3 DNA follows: TGTGCCAGCAGTGCCTTGACAGGGGGCAACGACGAGCAGTACTTC.

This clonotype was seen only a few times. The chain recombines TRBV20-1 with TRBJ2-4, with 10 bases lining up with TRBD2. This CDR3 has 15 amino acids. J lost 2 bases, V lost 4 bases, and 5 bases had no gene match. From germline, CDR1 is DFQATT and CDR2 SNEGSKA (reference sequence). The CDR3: CSAKERGGTKNIQYF. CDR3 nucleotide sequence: TGCAGTGCTAAAGAGCGGGGGGGGACCAAAAACATTCAGTACTTC.

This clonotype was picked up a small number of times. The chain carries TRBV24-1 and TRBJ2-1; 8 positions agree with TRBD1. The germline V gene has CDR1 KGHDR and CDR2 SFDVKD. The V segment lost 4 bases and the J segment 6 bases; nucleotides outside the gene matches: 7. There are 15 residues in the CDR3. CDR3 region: CATSDRGQGGNEQFF. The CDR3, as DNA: TGTGCCACCAGTGACAGAGGACAGGGAGGCAATGAGCAGTTCTTC.

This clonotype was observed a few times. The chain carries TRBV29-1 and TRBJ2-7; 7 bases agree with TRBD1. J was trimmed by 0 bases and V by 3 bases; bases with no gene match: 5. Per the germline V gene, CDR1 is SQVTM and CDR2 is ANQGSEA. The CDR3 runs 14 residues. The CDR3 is CSVDVGQSSYEQYF. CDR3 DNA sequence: TGCAGCGTTGATGTGGGACAGTCCTCCTACGAGCAGTACTTC.

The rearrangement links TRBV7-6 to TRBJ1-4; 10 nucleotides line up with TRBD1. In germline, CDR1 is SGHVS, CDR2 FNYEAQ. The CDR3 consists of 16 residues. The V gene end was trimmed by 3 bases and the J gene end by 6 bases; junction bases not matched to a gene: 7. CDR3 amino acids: CASSFSKGTGDEKLFF. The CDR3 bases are TGTGCCAGCAGCTTCTCGAAGGGGACAGGGGATGAAAAACTGTTTTTT. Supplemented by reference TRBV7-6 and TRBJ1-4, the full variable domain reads GAGVSQSPRYKVTKRGQDVALRCDPISGHVSLYWYRQALGQGPEFLTYFNYEAQQDKSGLPNDRFSAERPEGSISTLTIQRTEQRDSAMYRCASSFSKGTGDEKLFFGSGTQLSVL.

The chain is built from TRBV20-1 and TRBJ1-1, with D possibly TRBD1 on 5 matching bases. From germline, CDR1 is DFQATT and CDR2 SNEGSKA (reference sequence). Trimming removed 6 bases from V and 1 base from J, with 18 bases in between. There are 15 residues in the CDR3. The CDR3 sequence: CSAQRAGPQNTEAFF. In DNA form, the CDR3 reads TGCAGTGCCCAGAGGGCGGGGCCACAGAACACTGAAGCTTTCTTT.

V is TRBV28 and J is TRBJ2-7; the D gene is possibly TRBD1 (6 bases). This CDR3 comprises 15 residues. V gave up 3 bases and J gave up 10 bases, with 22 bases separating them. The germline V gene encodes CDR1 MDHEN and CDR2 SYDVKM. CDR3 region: CASSFSGQSRRSQYF. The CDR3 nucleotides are TGTGCCAGCAGTTTTTCGGGACAATCAAGGAGGTCCCAGTACTTC.

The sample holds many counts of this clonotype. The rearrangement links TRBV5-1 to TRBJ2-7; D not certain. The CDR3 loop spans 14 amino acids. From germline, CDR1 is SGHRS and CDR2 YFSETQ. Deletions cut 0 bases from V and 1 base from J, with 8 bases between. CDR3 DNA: TGCGCCAGCAGCTTGGACAGCACTTCCTACGAGCAGTACTTC. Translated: CASSLDSTSYEQYF.

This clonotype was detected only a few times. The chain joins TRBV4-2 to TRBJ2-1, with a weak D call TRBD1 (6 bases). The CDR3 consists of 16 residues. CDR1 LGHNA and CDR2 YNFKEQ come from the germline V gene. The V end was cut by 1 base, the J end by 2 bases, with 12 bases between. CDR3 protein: CASSQGVQGTYNEQFF. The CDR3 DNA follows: TGTGCCAGCAGCCAAGGTGTCCAGGGGACCTACAATGAGCAGTTCTTC.

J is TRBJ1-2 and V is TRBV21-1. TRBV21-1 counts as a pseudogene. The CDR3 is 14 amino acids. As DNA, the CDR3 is TGTGCCAGCAGCAAAGAGGACCGCGGGGGGTGCTACACCTTC. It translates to CASSKEDRGGCYTF.

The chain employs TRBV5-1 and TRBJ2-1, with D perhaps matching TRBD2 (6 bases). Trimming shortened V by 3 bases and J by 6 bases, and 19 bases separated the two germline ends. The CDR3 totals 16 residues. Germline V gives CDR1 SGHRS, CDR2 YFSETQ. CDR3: CASSWPRAGMFNEQFF. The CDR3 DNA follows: TGCGCCAGCAGCTGGCCAAGGGCGGGGATGTTCAATGAGCAGTTCTTC.

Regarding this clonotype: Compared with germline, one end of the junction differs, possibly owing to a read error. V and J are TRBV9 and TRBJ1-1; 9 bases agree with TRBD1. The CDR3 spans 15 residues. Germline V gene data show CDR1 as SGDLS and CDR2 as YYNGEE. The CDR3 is CASSEQGAPNTGAFF. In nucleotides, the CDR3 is TGTGCCAGCAGCGAACAGGGGGCCCCGAACACTGGAGCTTTCTTT. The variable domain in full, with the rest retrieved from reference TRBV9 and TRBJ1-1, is DSGVTQTPKHLITATGQRVTLRCSPRSGDLSVYWYQQSLDQGLQFLIQYYNGEERAKGNILERFSAQQFPDLHSELNLSSLELGDSALYFCASSEQGAPNTGAFFGQGTRLTVV.

CDR3 DNA: TGCAGTGCTAGAGCCCTAGGGACTAGCGGGGGCTACGAGCAGTACTTC. Translated, it gives CSARALGTSGGYEQYF. This chain connects TRBV20-1 to TRBJ2-7; 14 bases are shared with TRBD2. The germline CDR1 and CDR2 sequences are DFQATT and SNEGSKA (reference sequence). The CDR3 extends over 16 amino acids. The junction had 5 bases not matched to a gene; V was cut back by 1 base and J by 3 bases.

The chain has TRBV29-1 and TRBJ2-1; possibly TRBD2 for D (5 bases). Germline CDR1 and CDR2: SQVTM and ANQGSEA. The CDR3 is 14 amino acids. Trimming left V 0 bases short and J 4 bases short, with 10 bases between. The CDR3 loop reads CSVEEGSSYNEQFF. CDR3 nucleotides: TGCAGCGTTGAAGAGGGGAGCTCTTACAATGAGCAGTTCTTC.